The table lists the clone carrying this TCR beta chain with a few counts. The sample is drawn from a study of early T cells in non-severe SARS-CoV-2 infection. Study at large: Chains were unpaired, as sequencing was done on bulk RNA from unsorted whole blood.

Individual cDNA molecules received unique molecular identifiers during library preparation. TCRdb processed the 5' RACE reads anew with MiXCR; each CDR3 protein has one entry. The sample consists of approximately 43,000 distinct CDR3 sequences, roughly 7.1% of them appearing once. This CDR3 region has 17 residues. From germline, CDR1 is SGHAT and CDR2 FQNNGV. Trimming cost V 9 bases and J 2 bases; bases outside gene matches: 13. Sequenced input: whole blood. The receptor's source is an adult who was a healthcare worker with PCR-confirmed SARS-CoV-2 infection or an uninfected control (not recorded which). This chain joins TRBV11-2 and TRBJ2-6, with 7 bases lining up with TRBD1. CDR3 amino acids: CASKPQGFSPGANVLTF. As DNA, the CDR3 is TGTGCCAGTAAACCACAGGGGTTTAGCCCTGGGGCCAACGTCCTGACTTTC. Full variable domain (rest looked up from reference TRBV11-2 and TRBJ2-6): EAGVAQSPRYKIIEKRQSVAFWCNPISGHATLYWYQQILGQGPKLLIQFQNNGVVDDSQLPKDRFSAERLKGVDSTLKIQPAKLEDSAVYLCASKPQGFSPGANVLTFGAGSRLTVL.